This T cell receptor (beta chain) was captured in a study of blood T cell repertoires in COVID-19. As for the study in general: Italy, Spain and the United States were the sources of the convalescent and acute COVID-19 samples. T cells, B-cell-depleted T cells, or PBMCs supplied cDNA or gDNA.

This CDR3 spans 14 amino acids. Between the trimmed V and J ends, which lost 6 bases and 1 base, there was a span of 15 bases. The V gene's germline CDR1 is SQVTM and CDR2 ANQGSEA. Methods used by the authors: Using reference gene primer amplification, nucleated cell counts were estimated. Some clones are missing from TCRdb's copy, which holds only in-frame ones; the method was immunoSEQ multiplex PCR. Clonal size and the V and J genes are those of that table, whereas D and trimming came from the DNA. The sample records 100,000 to 150,000 clones, more than 70% being singletons. The V call is TRBV29-1, the J call TRBJ1-1, with D maybe TRBD1 (5 bases). Sequencing input: peripheral blood. The source is a man aged 60 to 69 with acute or convalescent COVID-19. CDR3 amino acids: CSVRGVGANTEAFF. The CDR3 DNA follows: TGCAGCGTACGTGGGGTAGGGGCGAACACTGAAGCTTTCTTT.